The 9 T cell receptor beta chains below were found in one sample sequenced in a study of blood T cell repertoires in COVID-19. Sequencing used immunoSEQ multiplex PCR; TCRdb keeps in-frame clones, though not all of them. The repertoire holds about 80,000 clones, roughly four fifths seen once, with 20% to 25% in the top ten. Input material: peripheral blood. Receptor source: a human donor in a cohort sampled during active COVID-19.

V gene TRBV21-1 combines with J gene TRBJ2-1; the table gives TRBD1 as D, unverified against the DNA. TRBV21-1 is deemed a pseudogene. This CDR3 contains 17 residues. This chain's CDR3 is CASSKADRGSHYNEQFF. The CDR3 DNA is TGTGCCAGCAGCAAAGCGGACAGGGGGTCCCACTACAATGAGCAGTTCTTC.

CDR3 DNA: TGTGCCAGCAGCCCAACTAGCGGGGGAAGGTACTTC. Its translation is CASSPTSGGRYF. The rearrangement joins TRBV11-2 to TRBJ2-7; TRBD2 agrees at 11 bases. CDR3 length: 12 residues. Germline V gene data show CDR1 as SGHAT and CDR2 as FQNNGV. The V segment lost 5 bases and the J segment 12 bases; nucleotides outside the gene matches: 6.

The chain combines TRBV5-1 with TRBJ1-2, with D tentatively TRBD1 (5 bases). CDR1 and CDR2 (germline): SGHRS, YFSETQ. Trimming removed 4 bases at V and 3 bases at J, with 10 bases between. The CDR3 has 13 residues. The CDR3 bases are TGCGCCAGCAGCCCGGACACACACTATGGCTACACCTTC. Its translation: CASSPDTHYGYTF.

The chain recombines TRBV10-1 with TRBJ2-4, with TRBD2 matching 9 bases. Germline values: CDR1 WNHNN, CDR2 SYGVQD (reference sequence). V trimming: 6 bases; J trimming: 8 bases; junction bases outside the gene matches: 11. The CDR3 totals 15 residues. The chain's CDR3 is CASSPGSGGPYIQYF. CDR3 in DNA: TGCGCCAGCAGCCCGGGGAGCGGGGGGCCGTACATTCAGTACTTC.

Here the CDR3 DNA reads TGTGCCAGCAGTGACCCCCGGACTTCTAATGAAAAACTGTTTTTT. Protein product: CASSDPRTSNEKLFF. The chain combines TRBV25-1 with TRBJ1-4, with unresolved D. CDR3 length: 15 residues. Trimming pared 3 bases from V and 3 bases from J, leaving 11 bases between. The germline V gene encodes CDR1 MGHDK and CDR2 SYGVNS.

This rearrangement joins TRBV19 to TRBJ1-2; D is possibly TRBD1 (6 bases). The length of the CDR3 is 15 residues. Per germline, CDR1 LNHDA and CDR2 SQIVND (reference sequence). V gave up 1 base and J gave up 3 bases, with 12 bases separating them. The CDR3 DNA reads TGTGCCAGTAGTATAGGGACAGAGCTATACTATGGCTACACCTTC. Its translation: CASSIGTELYYGYTF.

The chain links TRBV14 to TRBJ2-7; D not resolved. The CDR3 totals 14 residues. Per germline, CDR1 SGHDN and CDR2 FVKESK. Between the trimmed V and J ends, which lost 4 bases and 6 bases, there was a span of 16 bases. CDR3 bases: TGTGCCAGCAGCCGACCGCGGTCTGCCGGCGAGCAGTACTTC. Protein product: CASSRPRSAGEQYF.

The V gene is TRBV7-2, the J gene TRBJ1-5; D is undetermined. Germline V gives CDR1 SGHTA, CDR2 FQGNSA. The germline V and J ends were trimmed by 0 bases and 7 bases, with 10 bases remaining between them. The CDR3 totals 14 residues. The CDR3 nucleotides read TGTGCCAGCAGCTTAGCACCACTCCCCCAGCCCCAGCATTTT. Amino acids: CASSLAPLPQPQHF.

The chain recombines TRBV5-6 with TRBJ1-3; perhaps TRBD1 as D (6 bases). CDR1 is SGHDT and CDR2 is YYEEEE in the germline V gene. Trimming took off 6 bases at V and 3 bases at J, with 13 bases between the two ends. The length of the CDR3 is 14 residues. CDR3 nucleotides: TGTGCCAGCAACCTACAGGGCATTGGAAACACCATATATTTT. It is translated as CASNLQGIGNTIYF.